What follows are 18 T cell receptor beta chains derived from one specimen sequenced in a study of human T cells and chemical hapten exposure. As for time point: healthy volunteer bleed at 2 weeks. The authors extracted total RNA from unfractionated whole blood. TCRdb analysed the RACE reads with MiXCR anew, one entry per CDR3 protein. In the table there are about 31,000 distinct CDR3 sequences, less than 8% of which are singletons. The sequenced sample was whole blood. The receptors were gathered from a human donor in good health. Some clones in this sample may be carry-over from other donors' samples.

Many counts were recorded for this clonotype. The chain is built from TRBV30 and TRBJ1-5; D is undetermined. Germline CDR1 and CDR2: GTSNPN and SVGIG (reference sequence). Trimming removed 0 bases from V and 11 bases from J, with 11 bases in between. This CDR3 has 12 amino acids. CDR3 loop: CAWSVDLISQHF. DNA of the CDR3: TGTGCCTGGAGTGTAGATCTGATTTCCCAGCATTTT.

This clonotype was counted a few times. This sequence joins TRBV20-1 and TRBJ2-7; D is possibly TRBD2 (7 bases). V was trimmed by 5 bases and J by 7 bases, leaving 24 bases between them. This CDR3 comprises 15 residues. Germline loops: CDR1 DFQATT, CDR2 SNEGSKA (reference sequence). Written as DNA, the CDR3 is TGCAGTGCTCCCCTGTGGTCTACCGAGGGGGGGGAGCAGTACTTC. This codes for CSAPLWSTEGGEQYF.

This clonotype was recorded at least ten times. CDR3 sequence: CASKRDGHYGYTF. Written as DNA, the CDR3 is TGTGCCAGCAAAAGGGACGGTCACTATGGCTACACCTTC. This chain uses TRBV12-3 or TRBV12-4 with TRBJ1-2; possible D gene TRBD1, 5 bases. CDR3 length: 13 amino acids. V was pared by 7 bases and J by 3 bases, with 12 bases between.

A few counts support this clonotype. V and J are TRBV29-1 and TRBJ2-7; D may correspond to TRBD1 or TRBD2 (6 bases each). V was clipped by 5 bases and J by 5 bases, with 16 bases between them. The V gene's germline CDR1 is SQVTM and CDR2 ANQGSEA. The CDR3 extends over 13 amino acids. CDR3 sequence (DNA): TGCAGCGTTCTAAAGGGGGGAACGGACGAGCAGTACTTC. Its protein is CSVLKGGTDEQYF.

J is TRBJ1-2 and V is TRBV30; TRBD1 aligns across 8 bases. J was trimmed by 0 bases and V by 5 bases; bases with no gene match: 2. Germline values: CDR1 GTSNPN, CDR2 SVGIG (reference sequence). CDR3 length equals 13 residues. The CDR3 nucleotides are TGTGCCTGGTGGACAGGGTCTAACTATGGCTACACCTTC. As protein: CAWWTGSNYGYTF.

In this sample, this clonotype turned up many times. The chain joins TRBV12-3 or TRBV12-4 to TRBJ1-1; maybe TRBD1 (5 bases). This CDR3 region has 13 residues. Trimming took off 2 bases at V and 3 bases at J, with 7 bases between the two ends. The CDR3 is CASSLPGDTEAFF. For the CDR3, the DNA is TGTGCCAGCAGTTTACCGGGGGACACTGAAGCTTTCTTT.

The genes are TRBV29-1 and TRBJ2-7, with D uncertain. The germline CDR1 and CDR2 sequences are SQVTM and ANQGSEA. Trimming pared 7 bases from V and 0 bases from J, leaving 13 bases between. The CDR3 length is 13 residues. CDR3 DNA: TGCAGCGCGAATGTACCTACCTCCTACGAGCAGTACTTC. The encoded protein is CSANVPTSYEQYF.

This clonotype was counted only a few times. The chain joins TRBV2 to TRBJ2-7; a possible D gene is TRBD2 (5 bases). The V gene's germline CDR1 is SNHLY and CDR2 FYNNEI. V shed 6 bases and J shed 0 bases, with 6 bases lying between them. The CDR3 spans 12 residues. CDR3 protein: CASREDSYEQYF. DNA of the CDR3: TGTGCCAGCAGGGAGGACTCCTACGAGCAGTACTTC. The full variable domain, in which reference TRBV2 and TRBJ2-7 provide the parts outside the CDR3, is EPEVTQTPSHQVTQMGQEVILRCVPISNHLYFYWYRQILGQKVEFLVSFYNNEISEKSEIFDDQFSVERPDGSNFTLKIRSTKLEDSAMYFCASREDSYEQYFGPGTRLTVT.

This clonotype was recorded a few times. The J gene is TRBJ2-7, the V gene TRBV10-3, with 16 bases lining up with TRBD2. The germline V gene has CDR1 ENHRY and CDR2 SYGVKD. V lost 0 bases and J lost 2; bases outside the gene matches: 4. The CDR3 loop spans 18 amino acids. DNA of the CDR3: TGTGCCATCAGTGAGTCGATGGGGACTAGCGGGAGGGCCTACGAGCAGTACTTC. Encoded protein: CAISESMGTSGRAYEQYF.

This clonotype was seen only a few times. This chain connects TRBV7-9 to TRBJ1-5; D may be TRBD1 (5 bases). The CDR3 consists of 16 residues. V was cut by 10 bases and J by 0 bases, with 19 bases left in between. CDR1 is SEHNR and CDR2 is FQNEAQ in the germline V gene (reference sequence). The CDR3 sequence: CATDWGGKYSNQPQHF. In DNA form, the CDR3 reads TGTGCCACCGACTGGGGGGGAAAGTATAGCAATCAGCCCCAGCATTTT.

The chain combines TRBV7-2 with TRBJ1-1; D is ambiguous. Trimming stripped 5 bases from V and 4 bases from J, with 11 bases between. CDR1 and CDR2 from the germline V gene are SGHTA and FQGNSA. The CDR3 sequence is 13 residues long. In DNA form, the CDR3 reads TGTGCCAGCAGCCCGCAGGCTACCACTGAAGCTTTCTTT. Translated: CASSPQATTEAFF.

V is TRBV27 and J is TRBJ1-1, with unresolved D. CDR3 length: 15 residues. Germline V lookup: CDR1 MNHEY, CDR2 SMNVEV (reference sequence). V was clipped by 2 bases and J by 1 base, with 11 bases between them. CDR3 coding DNA: TGTGCCAGCAGTTTAAATCCCCACCCGAACACTGAAGCTTTCTTT. Its translation is CASSLNPHPNTEAFF.

This chain links TRBV11-2 with TRBJ1-4, with 7 bases fitting TRBD1. V shed 3 bases, J shed 0 bases, and the junction held 7 bases outside the gene matches. Germline V CDR1 and CDR2: SGHAT, FQNNGV. The CDR3 totals 17 residues. The CDR3 is CASSLLTGLTTNEKLFF. The CDR3 bases are TGTGCCAGCAGCTTGTTGACAGGGTTGACAACTAATGAAAAACTGTTTTTT.

This clonotype was observed a few times. The chain joins TRBV20-1 to TRBJ2-4, with D tentatively TRBD1 (6 bases). The CDR3 runs to 13 residues. CDR1 DFQATT and CDR2 SNEGSKA come from the germline V gene (reference sequence). The V end lost 6 bases, the J end lost 4 bases, and 13 bases lay between the germline ends. The CDR3 nucleotides read TGCAGTGCCGAAGGACAGATGAAAAACATTCAGTACTTC. Translated: CSAEGQMKNIQYF.

This sequence joins TRBV30 and TRBJ1-2, with D uncertain. Germline V CDR1 and CDR2: GTSNPN, SVGIG (reference sequence). V was shortened by 4 bases and J by 3 bases, with 9 bases between the two germline ends. This CDR3 has 12 residues. The CDR3 bases are TGTGCCTGGACTCGGAGTGACTATGGCTACACCTTC. Its translation: CAWTRSDYGYTF.

This clonotype was counted ten times or more. The chain is built from TRBV10-3 and TRBJ2-1; D ambiguous. CDR1 ENHRY and CDR2 SYGVKD come from the germline V gene. With 6 bases removed from V and 7 bases from J, the gap between germline ends came to 13 bases. CDR3 length equals 13 residues. The CDR3 spells CAIRAATDNEQFF. The CDR3 DNA reads TGTGCCATCAGGGCGGCGACGGATAATGAGCAGTTCTTC.

This clonotype has a handful of counts. This chain uses TRBV29-1 with TRBJ2-3; the D gene could be TRBD1 or TRBD2 (5 bases each). CDR3 length: 14 amino acids. Trimming pared 1 base from V and 5 bases from J, leaving 13 bases between. CDR1 and CDR2 from the germline V gene are SQVTM and ANQGSEA. The chain's CDR3 is CSVEGDLRGDTQYF. The CDR3 nucleotides read TGCAGCGTTGAAGGGGACCTAAGAGGAGATACGCAGTATTTT.

V gene TRBV28 combines with J gene TRBJ1-5; D unresolved. The germline V and J ends were trimmed by 6 bases and 7 bases, with 16 bases remaining between them. CDR1 and CDR2 from the germline V gene are MDHEN and SYDVKM. There are 14 residues in the CDR3. The CDR3 region is CASRRTVGWQPQHF. The CDR3, as DNA: TGTGCCAGCAGGAGGACCGTTGGGTGGCAGCCCCAGCATTTT.